One T cell receptor (beta chain) is described in this entry. The data were obtained in a study of CD8+ T cells in alopecia areata. V was pared by 5 bases and J by 5 bases, with 7 bases of the junction left unmatched. In germline, CDR1 is SGHRS, CDR2 YFSETQ. The length of the CDR3 is 13 residues. Sequencing templates came from extracted RNA that was reverse transcribed into cDNA. The protocol was immunoSEQ multiplex PCR, while the TCRdb copy is restricted to in-frame clones and leaves out a portion. In the table there are around 35,000 clones, 55% of which are singletons. The chain uses TRBV5-1 and TRBJ2-7; 7 bases map to TRBD1. The clonotype comes from a human donor with alopecia areata. The sequenced sample consisted of NKG2D-high CD8+ T cells sorted from blood. The CDR3 loop is CASSQNRGDEQYF. The CDR3 nucleotides are TGCGCCAGCAGTCAGAACAGGGGCGACGAGCAGTACTTC.